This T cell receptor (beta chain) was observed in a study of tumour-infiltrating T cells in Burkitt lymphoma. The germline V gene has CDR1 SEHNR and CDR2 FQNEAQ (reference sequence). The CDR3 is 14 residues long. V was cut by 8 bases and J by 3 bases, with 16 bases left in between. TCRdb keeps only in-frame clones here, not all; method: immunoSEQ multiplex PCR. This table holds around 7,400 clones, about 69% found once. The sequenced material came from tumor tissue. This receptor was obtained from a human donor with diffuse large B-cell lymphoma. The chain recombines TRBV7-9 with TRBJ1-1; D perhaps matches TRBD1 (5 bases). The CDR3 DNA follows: TGTGCCAGCCTCCCGGGACCGCGTCACACTGAAGCTTTCTTT. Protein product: CASLPGPRHTEAFF.